This T cell receptor beta chain was retrieved from a study of blood T cell repertoires in COVID-19. The CDR3 is made up of 16 amino acids. The germline CDR1 and CDR2 sequences are KGHSH and LQKENI. Unmatched junction bases numbered 10, after V lost 3 bases and J lost 7 bases. Sequencing used immunoSEQ multiplex PCR; TCRdb keeps in-frame clones, though not all of them. The table records approximately 240,000 clones, around 85% of them present only once. The sequence derives from a woman aged 45-59 years in a cohort exposed to, infected with or recovered from COVID-19 (not recorded which). Sequenced sample: PBMCs or T cells enriched from blood (not recorded which). V usage is TRBV18 and J usage is TRBJ2-7; 12 bases are shared with TRBD2. CDR3 protein: CASSPLTSGGAGEQYF. The CDR3 region has the DNA TGTGCCAGCTCACCTCTGACTAGCGGGGGAGCAGGGGAGCAGTACTTC.